A single sample gave rise to the 26 T cell receptor beta chains below, sequenced in a study of human T cells and chemical hapten exposure. MiXCR, run by TCRdb on the RACE reads, gives a single entry per CDR3 protein. The table lists over 300,000 distinct CDR3 sequences, 5.1% of them singletons. Time point of the sample: pre-sensitization, week 0. The treatment: therapeutic diphenylcyclopropenone sensitization with weekly scalp DPC. Sample: whole blood, taken in connection with sensitization to the hapten diphenylcyclopropenone (DPC). Receptors originate from a woman aged 45 to 65 with alopecia areata. Some clones in this sample may be carry-over from other donors' samples.

There are many counts of this clonotype. This chain's CDR3 is CASSQDGGLANEQYF. CDR3 bases: TGCGCCAGCAGCCAAGATGGGGGACTAGCGAACGAGCAGTACTTC. The rearrangement uses TRBV4-3 and TRBJ2-7; 10 bases are a match to TRBD2. CDR1 is LGHNA, CDR2 YSLEER, per germline. The trim removed 0 bases at V and 5 bases at J, leaving 4 bases unmatched. This CDR3 comprises 15 residues.

This clonotype has more than one count but fewer than ten. CDR3 loop: CASSLGVYNEQFF. In DNA form, the CDR3 reads TGTGCCAGCAGCTTAGGAGTATACAATGAGCAGTTCTTC. The rearrangement joins TRBV5-5 to TRBJ2-1; D not resolved. The CDR3 runs to 13 residues. V lost 2 bases, J lost 4 bases, and 7 bases lay in between. The germline gives CDR1 SGHKS, CDR2 YYEKEE (reference sequence).

J is TRBJ2-7 and V is TRBV29-1; 10 nucleotides line up with TRBD2. The germline gives CDR1 SQVTM, CDR2 ANQGSEA. Germline trimming cut 3 bases from V and 7 bases from J; bases unmatched to any gene: 15. The CDR3 runs 16 residues. The CDR3 bases are TGCAGCGTTGAGGATAGCGGGAGGACGGGTTACGGGGAGCAGTACTTC. It encodes CSVEDSGRTGYGEQYF.

This clonotype has at least ten counts. J is TRBJ1-4 and V is TRBV5-1, with no clear D. Germline V lookup: CDR1 SGHRS, CDR2 YFSETQ. The V and J ends lost 1 base and 4 bases respectively, with 8 bases between them. The CDR3 runs to 14 residues. The CDR3 is CASSLRTGNEKLFF. The CDR3 DNA is TGCGCCAGCAGCTTGAGGACGGGTAATGAAAAACTGTTTTTT.

This chain joins TRBV15 and TRBJ1-5; the match to TRBD1 covers 7 bases. Germline V gene lookup returns CDR1 LNHNV and CDR2 YYDKDF (reference sequence). The length of the CDR3 is 18 residues. J was trimmed by 0 bases and V by 1 base; bases with no gene match: 9. The CDR3 region has the DNA TGTGCCACCAGCAGAGTAGGAACAGGGGCCTCTAGCAATCAGCCCCAGCATTTT. It encodes CATSRVGTGASSNQPQHF.

This clonotype has just a few counts. The V and J genes are TRBV29-1 and TRBJ2-7, with D possibly being TRBD2 (5 bases). The germline CDR1 and CDR2 sequences are SQVTM and ANQGSEA. V dropped 2 bases and J dropped 6 bases, with 17 bases sitting between them. The CDR3 length is 14 residues. The CDR3 region has the DNA TGCAGCGTTGAACTAAACACCGCCCGGGGCGAGCAGTACTTC. Encoded protein: CSVELNTARGEQYF.

This clonotype was recorded at least ten times. The genes are TRBV12-3 or TRBV12-4 and TRBJ1-6; D remains ambiguous. This CDR3 has 14 amino acids. Trimming took off 3 bases at V and 4 bases at J, with 7 bases between the two ends. The CDR3 region has the DNA TGTGCCAGCAGTTTCGGGCGGTATAATTCACCCCTCCACTTT. The encoded protein is CASSFGRYNSPLHF.

This clonotype was counted ten times or more. The chain is built from TRBV6-2 or TRBV6-3 and TRBJ2-2; D unclear. This CDR3 is 14 amino acids long. The V end lost 4 bases, the J end lost 3 bases, and 9 bases lay between the germline ends. Germline CDR1 and CDR2: MNHEY and SVGEGT. This CDR3 reads CASSSGSDTGELFF. The CDR3, as DNA: TGTGCCAGCAGTTCTGGGTCAGACACCGGGGAGCTGTTTTTT.

V gene TRBV15 combines with J gene TRBJ2-3; 10 positions match TRBD2. V gave up 1 base and J gave up 4 bases; unmatched junction bases: 17. Per the germline V gene, CDR1 is LNHNV and CDR2 is YYDKDF (reference sequence). The CDR3 sequence is 20 residues long. The CDR3 DNA reads as TGTGCCACCAGCAGAGGAAGCGGGAGGGCCTACCCCACGTTTGCAGATACGCAGTATTTT. This gives the protein CATSRGSGRAYPTFADTQYF.

This chain uses TRBV10-3 with TRBJ1-5; no reliable D call. Trimming took 6 bases from V and 3 from J, leaving 9 bases between them. Germline V gene data show CDR1 as ENHRY and CDR2 as SYGVKD. The CDR3 has 13 residues. The CDR3 sequence: CAISSSNNQPQHF. The CDR3 DNA sequence: TGTGCCATCAGCTCCAGTAACAATCAGCCCCAGCATTTT.

This clonotype has ten or more counts. This chain links TRBV28 with TRBJ2-7, with 9 bases that match TRBD1. Germline CDR1 MDHEN, CDR2 SYDVKM. V was pared by 4 bases and J by 4 bases, with 11 bases of the junction left unmatched. This CDR3 is built from 16 residues. DNA of the CDR3: TGTGCCAGCAGTTCAACCGGGACAGGGACTCCTTACGAGCAGTACTTC. This gives the protein CASSSTGTGTPYEQYF.

This clonotype was found a few times. V and J are TRBV20-1 and TRBJ1-1; 7 bases are a match to TRBD1. Trimming cost V 7 bases and J 1 base; bases outside gene matches: 6. Germline V gene lookup returns CDR1 DFQATT and CDR2 SNEGSKA (reference sequence). This CDR3 comprises 13 residues. The CDR3 sequence is CSVQQGWNTEAFF. CDR3 DNA sequence: TGCAGTGTTCAACAGGGGTGGAACACTGAAGCTTTCTTT.

This clonotype was counted only a few times. J is TRBJ1-5 and V is TRBV28; the D gene is possibly TRBD1 (5 bases). Germline CDR1 MDHEN, CDR2 SYDVKM. Trimming pared 3 bases from V and 1 base from J, leaving 13 bases between. This CDR3 has 16 residues. CDR3 nucleotide sequence: TGTGCCAGCAGTTTGAGACAGCTGGGGAGCAATCAGCCCCAGCATTTT. Its translation is CASSLRQLGSNQPQHF.

The chain is built from TRBV5-4 and TRBJ2-4; D tentatively reads TRBD1 or TRBD2 (5 bases each). Trimming removed 0 bases from V and 8 bases from J, with 15 bases in between. The CDR3 consists of 15 residues. Germline V gene data show CDR1 as SGHNT and CDR2 as YYREEE (reference sequence). For the CDR3, the DNA is TGTGCCAGCAGCTTGGATAGTGGGGGACCAGACATTCAGTACTTC. It is translated as CASSLDSGGPDIQYF.

The V gene is TRBV18, the J gene TRBJ1-6, with D possibly matching TRBD1 (5 bases). In germline, CDR1 is KGHSH, CDR2 LQKENI. V lost 1 base, J lost 4 bases, and 17 bases lay in between. The CDR3 has 18 residues. CDR3 sequence: CASSPLVRATSYNSPLHF. CDR3 nucleotides: TGTGCCAGCTCACCACTGGTCAGGGCTACTTCTTATAATTCACCCCTCCACTTT.

This clonotype was detected a few times. The V and J genes are TRBV5-5 and TRBJ2-3; D may be TRBD2 (5 bases). CDR1 and CDR2 (germline): SGHKS, YYEKEE (reference sequence). This CDR3 is 14 amino acids long. The V end lost 4 bases, the J end lost 2 bases, and 11 bases lay between the germline ends. The CDR3 region has the DNA TGTGCCAGCAGCACGGACTCAAACACAGATACGCAGTATTTT. This translates into CASSTDSNTDTQYF.

This rearrangement joins TRBV28 to TRBJ2-5; the D gene is possibly TRBD2 (6 bases). The V end lost 5 bases, the J end lost 1 base, and 14 bases lay between the germline ends. The CDR3 is 15 amino acids. Germline CDR1 and CDR2: MDHEN and SYDVKM. For the CDR3, the DNA is TGTGCCAGCAGTACCGGGGGAGGAGTCCAAGAGACCCAGTACTTC. This codes for CASSTGGGVQETQYF.

This clonotype was observed a handful of times. CDR3 bases: TGCGCCAGCAGCTTGGACACTTTCTCTGGAAACACCATATATTTT. Amino acid sequence: CASSLDTFSGNTIYF. This chain uses TRBV5-1 with TRBJ1-3; D uncertain. V lost 0 bases and J lost 0, with 7 bases in between. The CDR3 covers 15 residues. CDR1 SGHRS and CDR2 YFSETQ come from the germline V gene.

This clonotype was found a few times. V and J are TRBV12-3 or TRBV12-4 and TRBJ1-1; D gene uncertain. The CDR3 is 13 amino acids. Trimming took off 2 bases at V and 4 bases at J, with 8 bases between the two ends. DNA for the CDR3: TGTGCCAGCAGTTTATTAGATTTCACTGAAGCTTTCTTT. Residues: CASSLLDFTEAFF.

This clonotype was observed many times. The V gene is TRBV20-1, the J gene TRBJ1-2; no reliable D call. Deletions cut 5 bases from V and 5 bases from J, with 15 bases between. The CDR3 has 13 residues. Germline V CDR1 and CDR2: DFQATT, SNEGSKA (reference sequence). In DNA, the CDR3 is TGCAGTGCTGGCGAGGGCAGGTCATATGGCTACACCTTC. Protein sequence: CSAGEGRSYGYTF.

This clonotype appeared many times. This chain connects TRBV27 to TRBJ1-5; 10 bases match TRBD1. V dropped 4 bases and J dropped 3; count of bases not matched to a gene: 3. This CDR3 contains 15 residues. CDR1 and CDR2 (germline): MNHEY, SMNVEV (reference sequence). CDR3 region: CASSSTGGHNQPQHF. The CDR3, as DNA: TGTGCCAGCAGTTCGACAGGGGGCCACAATCAGCCCCAGCATTTT.

This clonotype appeared many times. The chain employs TRBV14 and TRBJ2-1; the D is unclear. Germline-derived CDR1 and CDR2 are SGHDN and FVKESK. This CDR3 is built from 15 residues. Trimming took off 2 bases at V and 5 bases at J, with 13 bases between the two ends. CDR3 region: CASSQPTPNNNEQFF. The CDR3 DNA reads as TGTGCCAGCAGCCAACCCACGCCTAATAACAATGAGCAGTTCTTC.

This clonotype has a handful of counts. The chain combines TRBV20-1 with TRBJ2-3, with 7 bases fitting TRBD1. The CDR3 has 15 residues. The germline V gene encodes CDR1 DFQATT and CDR2 SNEGSKA (reference sequence). V shed 3 bases, J shed 3 bases, and the junction held 9 bases outside the gene matches. The CDR3 protein is CSASSRTGGTDTQYF. CDR3 coding DNA: TGCAGTGCTAGCTCCAGGACAGGTGGAACAGATACGCAGTATTTT.

The rearrangement uses TRBV4-2 and TRBJ1-4, with a weak D call TRBD1 (5 bases). V gave up 0 bases and J gave up 5 bases, with 13 bases separating them. Looked up from germline, CDR1 is LGHNA and CDR2 is YNFKEQ. The CDR3 is 16 amino acids. The CDR3 DNA follows: TGTGCCAGCAGCCAAGATCGAGGTGACAGAAATGAAAAACTGTTTTTT. It codes for CASSQDRGDRNEKLFF.

V gene TRBV27 combines with J gene TRBJ2-7; 12 bases line up with TRBD1. Germline CDR1 reads MNHEY; CDR2 reads SMNVEV (reference sequence). The CDR3 has 15 amino acids. V lost 5 bases, J lost 5 bases, and 7 bases stayed unmatched. Written as DNA, the CDR3 is TGTGCCAGCAGTCATGGGACAGGGGGCCGGAACGAGCAGTACTTC. Its protein product is CASSHGTGGRNEQYF.

This clonotype has a handful of counts. The chain carries TRBV29-1 and TRBJ1-3; D gene ambiguous. Germline V CDR1 and CDR2: SQVTM, ANQGSEA. The CDR3 extends over 14 amino acids. The V end was cut by 6 bases, the J end by 0 bases, with 12 bases between. In DNA, the CDR3 is TGCAGCGTGGCTTCTTCCTACTCTGGAAACACCATATATTTT. It yields the protein CSVASSYSGNTIYF.